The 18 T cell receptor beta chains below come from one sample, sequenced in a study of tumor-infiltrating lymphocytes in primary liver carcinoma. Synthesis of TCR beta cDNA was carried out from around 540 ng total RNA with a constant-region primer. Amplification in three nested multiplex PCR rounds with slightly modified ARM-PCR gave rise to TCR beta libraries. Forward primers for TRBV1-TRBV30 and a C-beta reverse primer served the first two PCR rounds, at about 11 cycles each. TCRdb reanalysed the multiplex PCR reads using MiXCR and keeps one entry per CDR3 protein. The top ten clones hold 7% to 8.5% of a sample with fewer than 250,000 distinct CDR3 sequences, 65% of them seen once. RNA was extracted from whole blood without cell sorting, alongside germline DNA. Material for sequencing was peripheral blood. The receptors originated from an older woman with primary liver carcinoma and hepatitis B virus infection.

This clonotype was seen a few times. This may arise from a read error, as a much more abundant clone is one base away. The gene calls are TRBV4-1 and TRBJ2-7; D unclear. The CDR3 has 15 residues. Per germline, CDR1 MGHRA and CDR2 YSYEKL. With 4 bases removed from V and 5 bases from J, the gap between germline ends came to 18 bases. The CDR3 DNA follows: TGCGCCAGCAGCCCAGAAGGCCGGCTTTTAAACGAGCAGTACTTC. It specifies CASSPEGRLLNEQYF.

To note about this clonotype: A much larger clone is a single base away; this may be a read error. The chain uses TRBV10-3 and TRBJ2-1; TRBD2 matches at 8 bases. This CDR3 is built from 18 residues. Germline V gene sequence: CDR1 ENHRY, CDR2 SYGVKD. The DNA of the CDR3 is TGTCCCATCAGTGAGCCCCGGGGGGCAGCGGGAGACCACAATGAGCAGTTCTTC. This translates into CPISEPRGAAGDHNEQFF.

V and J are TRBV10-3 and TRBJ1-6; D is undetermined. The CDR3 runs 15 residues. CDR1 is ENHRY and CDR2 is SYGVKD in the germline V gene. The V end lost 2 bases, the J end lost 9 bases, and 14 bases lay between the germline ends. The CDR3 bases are TGTGCCATCAGTGAGGAAACAACAGCCAGTTCACCCCTCCACTTT. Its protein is CAISEETTASSPLHF.

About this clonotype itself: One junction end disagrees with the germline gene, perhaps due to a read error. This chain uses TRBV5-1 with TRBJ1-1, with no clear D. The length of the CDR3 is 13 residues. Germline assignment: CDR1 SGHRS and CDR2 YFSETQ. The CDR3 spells CTSSFQHNTEAFF. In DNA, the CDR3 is TGCACCAGCAGCTTCCAGCATAACACTGAAGCTTTCTTT.

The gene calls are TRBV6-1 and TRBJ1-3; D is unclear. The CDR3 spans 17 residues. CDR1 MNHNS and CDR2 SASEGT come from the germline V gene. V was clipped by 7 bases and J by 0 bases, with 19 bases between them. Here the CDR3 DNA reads TGTGCCAGCACCGAGGGTCCAGAGACCATCTCTGGAAACACCATATATTTT. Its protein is CASTEGPETISGNTIYF.

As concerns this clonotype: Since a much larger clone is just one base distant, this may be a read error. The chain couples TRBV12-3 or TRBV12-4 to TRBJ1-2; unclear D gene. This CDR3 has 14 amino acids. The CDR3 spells CATVPAGDGYGYIF. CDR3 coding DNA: TGTGCCACCGTTCCAGCGGGCGATGGCTATGGCTACATCTTC.

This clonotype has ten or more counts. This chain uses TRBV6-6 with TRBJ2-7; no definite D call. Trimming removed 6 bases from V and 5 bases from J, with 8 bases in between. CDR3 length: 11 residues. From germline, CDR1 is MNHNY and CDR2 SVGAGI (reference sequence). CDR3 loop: CASRWEHEQYF. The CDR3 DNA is TGTGCCAGCAGGTGGGAACACGAGCAGTACTTC.

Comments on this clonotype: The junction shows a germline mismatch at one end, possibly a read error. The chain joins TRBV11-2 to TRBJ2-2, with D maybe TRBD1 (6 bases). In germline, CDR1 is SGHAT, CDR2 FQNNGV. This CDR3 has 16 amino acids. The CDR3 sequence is CTSNHTQGSNTGELFF. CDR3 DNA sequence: TGTACCAGCAACCATACACAGGGATCGAACACCGGGGAGCTGTTTTTT. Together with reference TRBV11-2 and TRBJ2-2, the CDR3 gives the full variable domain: EAGVAQSPRYKIIEKRQSVAFWCNPISGHATLYWYQQILGQGPKLLIQFQNNGVVDDSQLPKDRFSAERLKGVDSTLKIQPAKLEDSAVYLCTSNHTQGSNTGELFFGEGSRLTVL.

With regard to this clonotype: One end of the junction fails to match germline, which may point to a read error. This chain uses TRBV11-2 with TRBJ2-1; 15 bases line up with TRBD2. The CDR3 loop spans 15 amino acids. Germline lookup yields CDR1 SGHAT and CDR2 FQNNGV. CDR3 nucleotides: TGTGCCAACAGCCCGCTCGGGGGACTAGCGGGAGGCCGGTTCTTC. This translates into CANSPLGGLAGGRFF. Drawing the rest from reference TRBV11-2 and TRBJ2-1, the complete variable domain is EAGVAQSPRYKIIEKRQSVAFWCNPISGHATLYWYQQILGQGPKLLIQFQNNGVVDDSQLPKDRFSAERLKGVDSTLKIQPAKLEDSAVYLCANSPLGGLAGGRFFGPGTRLTVL.

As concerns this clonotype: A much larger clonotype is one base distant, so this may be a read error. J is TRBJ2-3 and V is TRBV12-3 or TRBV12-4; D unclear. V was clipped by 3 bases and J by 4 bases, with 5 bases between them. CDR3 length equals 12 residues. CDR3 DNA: TGTGCCAGCAGTTTTAACGCAGATACGCAGTATTTT. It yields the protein CASSFNADTQYF.

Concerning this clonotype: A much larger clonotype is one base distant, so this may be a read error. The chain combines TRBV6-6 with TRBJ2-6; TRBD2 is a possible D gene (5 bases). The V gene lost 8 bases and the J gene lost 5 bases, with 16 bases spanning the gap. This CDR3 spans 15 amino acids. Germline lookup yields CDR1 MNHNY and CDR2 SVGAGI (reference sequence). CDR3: CASFMERARANVLTF. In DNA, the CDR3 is TGTGCCAGCTTCATGGAGAGGGCTAGGGCCAACGTCCTGACTTTC.

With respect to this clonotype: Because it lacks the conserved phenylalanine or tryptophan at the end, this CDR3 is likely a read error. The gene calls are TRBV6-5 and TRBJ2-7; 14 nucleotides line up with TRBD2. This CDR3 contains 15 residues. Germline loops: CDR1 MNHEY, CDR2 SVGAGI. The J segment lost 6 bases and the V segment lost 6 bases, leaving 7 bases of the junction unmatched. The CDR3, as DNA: TGTGCCAGCAGGGCTCGGGGGACTAGCGGGGGCGAGCAGTACTCC. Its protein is CASRARGTSGGEQYS.

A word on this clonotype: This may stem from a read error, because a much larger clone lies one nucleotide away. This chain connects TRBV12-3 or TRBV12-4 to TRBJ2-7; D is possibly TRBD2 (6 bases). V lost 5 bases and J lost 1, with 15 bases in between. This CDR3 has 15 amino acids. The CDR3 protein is CASSDASDTSYEQYF. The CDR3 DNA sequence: TGTGCCAGCAGTGACGCTAGCGACACTTCCTACGAGCAGTACTTC.

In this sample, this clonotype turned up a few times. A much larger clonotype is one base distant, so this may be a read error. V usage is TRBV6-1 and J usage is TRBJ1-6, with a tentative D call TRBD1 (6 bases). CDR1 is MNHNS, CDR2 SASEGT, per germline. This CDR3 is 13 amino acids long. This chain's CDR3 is CASSEDRVSLLHF. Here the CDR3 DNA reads TGTGCCAGCAGTGAAGACAGGGTGTCACTCCTCCACTTT.

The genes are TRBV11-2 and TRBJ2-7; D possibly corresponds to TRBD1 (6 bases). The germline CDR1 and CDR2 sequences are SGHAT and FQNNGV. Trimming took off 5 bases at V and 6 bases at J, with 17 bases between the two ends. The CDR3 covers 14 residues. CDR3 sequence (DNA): TGTGCCAGCAGCCCCCACCTGACAGGTCTCGAGCAGTACGTC. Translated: CASSPHLTGLEQYV.

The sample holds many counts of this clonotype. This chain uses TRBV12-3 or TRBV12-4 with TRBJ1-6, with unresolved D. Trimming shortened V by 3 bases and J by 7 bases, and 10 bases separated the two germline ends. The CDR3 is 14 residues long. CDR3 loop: CASSLRLNNSPLHF. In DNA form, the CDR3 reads TGTGCCAGCAGTTTGAGGCTTAACAATTCACCCCTCCACTTT.

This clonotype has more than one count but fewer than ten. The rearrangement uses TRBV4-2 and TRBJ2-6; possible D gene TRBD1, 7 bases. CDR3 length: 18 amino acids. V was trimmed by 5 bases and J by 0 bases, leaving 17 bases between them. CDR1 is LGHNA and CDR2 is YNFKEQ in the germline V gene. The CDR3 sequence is CASSYPQGGLSGANVLTF. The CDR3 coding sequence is TGTGCCAGCAGCTACCCCCAGGGGGGCCTCTCTGGGGCCAACGTCCTGACTTTC.

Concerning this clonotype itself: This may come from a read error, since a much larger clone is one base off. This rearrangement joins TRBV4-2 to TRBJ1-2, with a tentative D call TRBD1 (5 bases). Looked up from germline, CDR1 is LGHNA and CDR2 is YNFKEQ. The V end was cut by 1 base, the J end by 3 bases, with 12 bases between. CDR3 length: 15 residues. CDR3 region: CASSQGLGGDYGYTF. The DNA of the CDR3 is TGTGCCAGCAGCCAAGGGCTCGGGGGGGACTATGGCTACACCTTC.